One and the same sample provided the 27 T cell receptor beta chains below, sequenced in a study of CD8 T cells in ankylosing spondylitis. TCRdb recomputed calls from the 5' RACE reads with MiXCR, one row per CDR3 protein. The data show under 400,000 distinct CDR3 sequences, with roughly 10% seen just once and 8% to 9.5% held by the top ten. Sequencing input: blood, either unsorted or a sorted T cell fraction (not recorded which). These receptors were obtained from a female donor with ankylosing spondylitis or in good health (not recorded which).

V gene TRBV6-2 or TRBV6-3 combines with J gene TRBJ2-1; D unresolved. The CDR3 extends over 15 amino acids. V dropped 6 bases and J dropped 4 bases, with 16 bases sitting between them. The germline gives CDR1 MNHEY, CDR2 SVGEGT. The CDR3, as DNA: TGTGCCAGCAGCCCGGCGTGGGGTCAGTACAATGAGCAGTTCTTC. This encodes CASSPAWGQYNEQFF.

This clonotype was recorded many times. The CDR3 protein is CASTSLGGFGELFF. The CDR3 nucleotides read TGTGCCAGCACCTCCCTCGGGGGATTCGGGGAGCTGTTTTTT. V and J are TRBV6-1 and TRBJ2-2, with D maybe TRBD2 (6 bases). The CDR3 covers 14 residues. Germline CDR1 is MNHNS and CDR2 is SASEGT. V was shortened by 7 bases and J by 7 bases, with 16 bases between the two germline ends.

This clonotype showed up many times. This CDR3 is CSARAREAYNEQFF. The CDR3 bases are TGCAGTGCTAGAGCGCGGGAAGCCTACAATGAGCAGTTCTTC. V usage is TRBV20-1 and J usage is TRBJ2-1; perhaps TRBD2 as D (6 bases). V was shortened by 1 base and J by 2 bases, with 9 bases between the two germline ends. The CDR3 has 14 residues. In germline, CDR1 is DFQATT, CDR2 SNEGSKA (reference sequence).

This clonotype was found a few times. This rearrangement joins TRBV30 to TRBJ1-5; tentative D call: TRBD1 (5 bases). Germline CDR1 reads GTSNPN; CDR2 reads SVGIG (reference sequence). Trimming stripped 2 bases from V and 1 base from J, with 12 bases between. The CDR3 is 15 residues long. The CDR3: CAWSSGTSSNQPQHF. The CDR3 region has the DNA TGTGCCTGGAGTTCCGGGACCTCCAGCAATCAGCCCCAGCATTTT.

This clonotype was seen repeatedly, ten times or more. The chain recombines TRBV9 with TRBJ2-2, with D perhaps matching TRBD1 (7 bases). The CDR3 covers 15 residues. The V gene's germline CDR1 is SGDLS and CDR2 YYNGEE. V was cut by 6 bases and J by 2 bases, with 14 bases left in between. The CDR3: CASKGRGDNTGELFF. The CDR3 nucleotides read TGTGCCAGCAAGGGCAGGGGGGACAACACCGGGGAGCTGTTTTTT.

The table lists this clonotype with a count of one. This may stem from a read error, because a much larger clone lies one nucleotide away. The V gene is TRBV5-1, the J gene TRBJ2-7; D not resolved. Germline-derived CDR1 and CDR2 are SGHRS and YFSETQ. The CDR3 runs to 15 residues. CDR3 region: CASSLRLRSSYEHYF. The CDR3 DNA reads as TGCGCCAGCAGCTTGAGGCTCAGAAGCTCCTACGAGCATTACTTC.

The table lists this clonotype with many counts. The genes are TRBV5-1 and TRBJ2-1; TRBD1 or TRBD2 may be the D gene (6 bases each). The CDR3 is 18 residues long. CDR1 is SGHRS and CDR2 is YFSETQ in the germline V gene. V shed 3 bases and J shed 1 base, with 20 bases lying between them. The CDR3 sequence: CASSYPKGGGLSYNEQFF. The CDR3 DNA follows: TGCGCCAGCAGCTACCCTAAGGGGGGTGGCCTTTCCTACAATGAGCAGTTCTTC. Using reference TRBV5-1 and TRBJ2-1 for the parts outside the CDR3, the full variable domain is KAGVTQTPRYLIKTRGQQVTLSCSPISGHRSVSWYQQTPGQGLQFLFEYFSETQRNKGNFPGRFSGRQFSNSRSEMNVSTLELGDSALYLCASSYPKGGGLSYNEQFFGPGTRLTVL.

This clonotype was seen repeatedly, ten times or more. This chain links TRBV9 with TRBJ2-3, with D possibly matching TRBD1 (6 bases). V dropped 4 bases and J dropped 3 bases, with 12 bases sitting between them. The CDR3 covers 14 residues. In germline, CDR1 is SGDLS, CDR2 YYNGEE. The DNA of the CDR3 is TGTGCCAGCAGCTTCAGGGGTGAGACAGATACGCAGTATTTT. Amino acid sequence: CASSFRGETDTQYF. Looking up the rest from reference TRBV9 and TRBJ2-3 gives the full variable domain: DSGVTQTPKHLITATGQRVTLRCSPRSGDLSVYWYQQSLDQGLQFLIQYYNGEERAKGNILERFSAQQFPDLHSELNLSSLELGDSALYFCASSFRGETDTQYFGPGTRLTVL.

This clonotype was counted many times. V usage is TRBV5-4 and J usage is TRBJ2-1, with TRBD2 matching 13 bases. Germline assignment: CDR1 SGHNT and CDR2 YYREEE (reference sequence). The J segment lost 8 bases and the V segment lost 4 bases, leaving 12 bases of the junction unmatched. This CDR3 comprises 17 residues. The CDR3 DNA reads as TGTGCCAGCAGCCGCACGAGGACTAGCGGGAGAGTGGATGAGCAGTTCTTC. Amino acids: CASSRTRTSGRVDEQFF.

This clonotype was counted many times. The V and J genes are TRBV29-1 and TRBJ1-2, with D possibly TRBD1 on 5 matching bases. The CDR3 extends over 13 amino acids. CDR1 is SQVTM and CDR2 is ANQGSEA in the germline V gene. Trimming removed 2 bases from V and 6 bases from J, with 13 bases in between. For the CDR3, the DNA is TGCAGCGTTGAATCCGGGGGTTCGGATGGCTACACCTTC. This sequence encodes CSVESGGSDGYTF.

V and J are TRBV7-2 and TRBJ2-1; TRBD2 aligns across 9 bases. The CDR3 covers 15 residues. Germline CDR1 is SGHTA and CDR2 is FQGNSA. Unmatched junction bases numbered 11, after V lost 5 bases and J lost 9 bases. CDR3 region: CASSLRSSGNGEQFF. The CDR3 DNA is TGTGCCAGCAGCCTCCGTTCTAGCGGGAATGGTGAGCAGTTCTTC.

In its sample, this clonotype was seen a few times. V gene TRBV6-1 combines with J gene TRBJ1-1; a weak D match, TRBD1 (5 bases). Germline assignment: CDR1 MNHNS and CDR2 SASEGT. Trimming took 6 bases from V and 0 from J, leaving 17 bases between them. The CDR3 runs 16 residues. The CDR3 here is CASSRGGGVMNTEAFF. The DNA of the CDR3 is TGTGCCAGCAGCCGCGGGGGTGGGGTGATGAACACTGAAGCTTTCTTT.

This clonotype was observed many times. The chain combines TRBV3-1 with TRBJ2-4; possibly TRBD2 for D (5 bases). The CDR3 contains 16 residues. V was shortened by 4 bases and J by 6 bases, with 19 bases between the two germline ends. CDR1 is LGHDT, CDR2 YNNKEL, per germline (reference sequence). Written as DNA, the CDR3 is TGTGCCAGCAGCCCATTTCACGGGCTCGGAGGAAACATTCAGTACTTC. It yields the protein CASSPFHGLGGNIQYF.

This clonotype was picked up many times. The chain combines TRBV12-3 or TRBV12-4 with TRBJ1-6, with D possibly matching TRBD1 (6 bases). This CDR3 has 14 amino acids. V was shortened by 8 bases and J by 4 bases, with 12 bases between the two germline ends. The CDR3 loop reads CASGPQGYNSPLHF. CDR3 in DNA: TGTGCCAGCGGGCCACAGGGATATAATTCACCCCTCCACTTT.

This clonotype was recorded at least ten times. V is TRBV7-3 and J is TRBJ1-1, with TRBD1 matching 7 bases. J was trimmed by 1 base and V by 5 bases; bases with no gene match: 7. This CDR3 has 15 amino acids. Germline CDR1 SGHTA, CDR2 FQGTGA. The CDR3 spells CASSKTGAGNTEAFF. The CDR3 DNA reads as TGTGCCAGCAGCAAAACAGGGGCGGGGAACACTGAAGCTTTCTTT.

This clonotype appeared many times. The chain employs TRBV6-1 and TRBJ2-1; D is unresolved. Per germline, CDR1 MNHNS and CDR2 SASEGT. CDR3 size: 14 residues. Deletions cut 6 bases from V and 4 bases from J, with 13 bases between. The CDR3 sequence is CASRSSTAYNEQFF. CDR3 in DNA: TGTGCCAGCAGGTCGTCAACAGCATACAATGAGCAGTTCTTC.

This clonotype was counted once. A read error may be the cause here, since a much bigger clone is one base away. The chain recombines TRBV5-1 with TRBJ2-1; a possible D gene is TRBD1 (6 bases). This CDR3 region has 15 residues. CDR1 is SGHRS, CDR2 YFSETQ, per germline. The CDR3 nucleotides read TGCGCCAGCAGCTTGGTGGGGGCATCCTACAATGAGCGGTTCTTC. It translates to CASSLVGASYNERFF.

This clonotype has at least ten counts. V gene TRBV24-1 combines with J gene TRBJ2-2, with D unresolved. V lost 4 bases and J 3 bases, leaving 5 bases between the germline ends. The CDR3 totals 13 residues. Germline V lookup: CDR1 KGHDR, CDR2 SFDVKD. The CDR3 bases are TGTGCCACCAGTGAAATATACACCGGGGAGCTGTTTTTT. Protein product: CATSEIYTGELFF.

A note on this clonotype: This may be a read error, as it is one base from a much larger clone. Given the absence of the conserved phenylalanine or tryptophan at the CDR3 end, a read error is likely. V and J are TRBV20-1 and TRBJ2-1; 10 nucleotides line up with TRBD2. The CDR3 consists of 14 residues. Germline loops: CDR1 DFQATT, CDR2 SNEGSKA (reference sequence). Unmatched junction bases numbered 9, after V lost 4 bases and J lost 9 bases. The CDR3 loop is CSATSLAGAGEQFL. Written as DNA, the CDR3 is TGCAGTGCTACTTCCCTAGCGGGAGCGGGTGAGCAGTTCCTC.

This clonotype was picked up a small number of times. The V and J genes are TRBV7-9 and TRBJ2-7; D perhaps matches TRBD2 (6 bases). The germline V gene has CDR1 SEHNR and CDR2 FQNEAQ (reference sequence). The CDR3 loop spans 12 amino acids. Trimming removed 4 bases from V and 7 bases from J, with 11 bases in between. For the CDR3, the DNA is TGTGCCAGCAGCTACGGGAGTCGGGAGCAGTACTTC. It is translated as CASSYGSREQYF. The complete variable domain, with remaining parts taken from reference TRBV7-9 and TRBJ2-7, reads DTGVSQNPRHKITKRGQNVTFRCDPISEHNRLYWYRQTLGQGPEFLTYFQNEAQLEKSRLLSDRFSAERPKGSFSTLEIQRTEQGDSAMYLCASSYGSREQYFGPGTRLTVT.

This clonotype was counted at least ten times. The J gene is TRBJ2-7, the V gene TRBV6-5; 7 bases match TRBD1. This CDR3 region has 15 residues. The V gene's germline CDR1 is MNHEY and CDR2 SVGAGI. With V trimmed by 4 bases and J by 0 bases, 6 bases remained unmatched. The CDR3 DNA reads TGTGCCAGCAGTTCCCCGGACAGGAGCTCCTACGAGCAGTACTTC. Its protein product is CASSSPDRSSYEQYF.

The sample holds a few counts of this clonotype. The chain is built from TRBV27 and TRBJ2-4, with a possible D match to TRBD1 (5 bases). The CDR3 length is 14 residues. Trimming took 10 bases from V and 3 from J, leaving 16 bases between them. Germline values: CDR1 MNHEY, CDR2 SMNVEV (reference sequence). The CDR3 DNA follows: TGTGCCACCATGGCTTGGGGCGTCAAAAACATTCAGTACTTC. It yields the protein CATMAWGVKNIQYF.

This clonotype was seen ten or more times. The chain joins TRBV5-6 to TRBJ2-5; TRBD1 agrees at 10 bases. In germline, CDR1 is SGHDT, CDR2 YYEEEE. CDR3 size: 15 residues. V lost 2 bases to trimming and J lost 5 bases; unmatched junction nucleotides: 6. CDR3 region: CASSFSGTGEETQYF. The CDR3 bases are TGTGCCAGCAGCTTCTCCGGGACAGGGGAGGAGACCCAGTACTTC.

On this clonotype itself: Possible read error: a much larger clone is one base away. The V gene is TRBV20-1, the J gene TRBJ1-5; the D is unclear. The CDR3 consists of 14 residues. Germline CDR1 is DFQATT and CDR2 is SNEGSKA (reference sequence). The CDR3 protein is CCARSSVTNQPQHF. CDR3 in DNA: TGCTGTGCTAGATCGTCGGTGACAAATCAGCCCCAGCATTTT.

This clonotype was seen a handful of times. The rearrangement links TRBV20-1 to TRBJ2-1; D gene uncertain. The CDR3 runs to 17 residues. CDR1 and CDR2 (germline): DFQATT, SNEGSKA (reference sequence). Trimming stripped 6 bases from V and 4 bases from J, with 25 bases between. CDR3 protein: CSADTSEVAYAYNEQFF. CDR3 nucleotides: TGCAGTGCCGATACGAGTGAGGTAGCCTACGCTTACAATGAGCAGTTCTTC.

This clonotype showed up just a few times. The genes are TRBV24-1 and TRBJ2-5; D call uncertain. Germline loops: CDR1 KGHDR, CDR2 SFDVKD. Trimming took 0 bases from V and 1 from J, leaving 8 bases between them. CDR3 size: 15 residues. CDR3 sequence: CATSDLRAIQETQYF. As DNA, the CDR3 is TGTGCCACCAGTGATTTGAGGGCTATCCAAGAGACCCAGTACTTC.

The chain couples TRBV7-9 to TRBJ2-6; D is ambiguous. The CDR3 runs 15 residues. V shed 5 bases and J shed 3 bases, with 11 bases lying between them. CDR1 is SEHNR, CDR2 FQNEAQ, per germline (reference sequence). DNA of the CDR3: TGTGCCAGCAGCCCCGGGCTCCTTGGGGCCAACGTCCTGACTTTC. It is translated as CASSPGLLGANVLTF.